One sample yielded the 28 T cell receptor beta chains listed below, sequenced in a study of T cell clusters in autoimmune cytopenias (dated by TCRdb to about 2019). For each sample, TRB amplification used 250 to 300 ng of peripheral blood genomic DNA, equal to around 39,000 genome equivalents. Sequenced on an Illumina MiSeq. Multiplex PCR with a touch-down protocol amplified TRB rearrangements, with the TRB-A and TRB-B primer pools combined in a single tube. TCRdb reprocessed the sequencing reads and holds a single record per CDR3 protein sequence, with no DNA. The sample's own table lists 5,000 or so distinct CDR3 sequences. Jointly, the top ten make up under 3.5% of the sample. A further study also used this sample, focusing on T cell repertoires in aging, cancer and after chemotherapy.

Source material: peripheral blood. Every receptor here comes from a human donor in good health.

The genes are TRBV5-1 and TRBJ2-3; TCRdb picks TRBD1, but there is no DNA to check that call. The CDR3 loop spans 13 amino acids. The germline gives CDR1 SGHRS, CDR2 YFSETQ. The CDR3 sequence: CASRRGEKDTQYF. The entire variable domain, with the rest obtained from reference TRBV5-1 and TRBJ2-3, is as follows: KAGVTQTPRYLIKTRGQQVTLSCSPISGHRSVSWYQQTPGQGLQFLFEYFSETQRNKGNFPGRFSGRQFSNSRSEMNVSTLELGDSALYLCASRRGEKDTQYFGPGTRLTVL.

This clonotype is identified as medium-sized from frequency. V and J are TRBV27 and TRBJ2-7; the TRBD1 assignment by TCRdb is unverifiable without DNA. The germline gives CDR1 MNHEY, CDR2 SMNVEV (reference sequence). The CDR3 consists of 11 residues. CDR3 sequence reads: CASRTGVEQYF.

This sequence joins TRBV5-6 and TRBJ1-1. The CDR3 has 13 residues. CDR1 SGHDT and CDR2 YYEEEE come from the germline V gene. Here the CDR3 reads CASSLGMNTEAFF.

V usage is TRBV12-3 or TRBV12-4 and J usage is TRBJ1-1. The CDR3 contains 14 residues. CDR3 sequence: CASSLSSGNSEAFF.

This clonotype is labeled medium-sized (0.01 to 0.1%) based on frequency. This chain connects TRBV11-1 to TRBJ2-7; checking the TCRdb D call of TRBD1 is not possible without DNA. This CDR3 contains 13 residues. In germline, CDR1 is SGHAT, CDR2 FQDESV (reference sequence). This CDR3 reads CASSPNLRGEQYF.

Measured by frequency, this clonotype is medium-sized. The V call is TRBV6-1, the J call TRBJ1-5. Germline loops: CDR1 MNHNS, CDR2 SASEGT. This CDR3 has 12 residues. CDR3 sequence: CASSGLWEPQHF.

This clonotype ranks as medium-sized in terms of frequency. The chain joins TRBV5-6 to TRBJ2-7; no DNA is available, so the TRBD1 call from TCRdb remains unchecked. The germline V gene encodes CDR1 SGHDT and CDR2 YYEEEE. The CDR3 is made up of 15 amino acids. The CDR3: CASSLPETAPYEQYF.

The chain uses TRBV10-3 and TRBJ2-2; the TRBD2 assignment by TCRdb is unverifiable without DNA. Germline lookup yields CDR1 ENHRY and CDR2 SYGVKD. The CDR3 is made up of 17 amino acids. This CDR3 reads CAINKGLAGGNTGELFF.

Its frequency marks this clonotype as medium-sized. The chain combines TRBV6-2 or TRBV6-3 with TRBJ2-2; TCRdb indicates TRBD2, and absent DNA this call remains unverified. The CDR3 is 16 residues long. Germline CDR1 is MNHEY and CDR2 is SVGEGT. This CDR3 reads CASSETSGANTGELFF.

The rearrangement links TRBV12-3 or TRBV12-4 to TRBJ1-6; TCRdb outputs TRBD1, but without DNA this stays unchecked. This CDR3 contains 16 residues. CDR3 region: CASSAGGWGGNSPLHF.

J is TRBJ2-1 and V is TRBV5-4; TCRdb designates TRBD2, a call that cannot be tested without DNA. In germline, CDR1 is SGHNT, CDR2 YYREEE (reference sequence). The length of the CDR3 is 14 residues. CDR3 in amino acids: CAIRNPTSGNEQFF.

The chain is built from TRBV12-3 or TRBV12-4 and TRBJ1-2; lacking DNA, the TRBD1 call made by TCRdb goes unchecked. The CDR3 extends over 13 amino acids. The CDR3 sequence is CASSFGQGTGYTF.

This chain connects TRBV19 to TRBJ1-1; TCRdb outputs TRBD1, but without DNA this stays unchecked. In germline, CDR1 is LNHDA, CDR2 SQIVND (reference sequence). This CDR3 contains 14 residues. The CDR3 protein is CASSIQGAYTEAFF. Variable domain in full (rest from reference TRBV19 and TRBJ1-1): DGGITQSPKYLFRKEGQNVTLSCEQNLNHDAMYWYRQDPGQGLRLIYYSQIVNDFQKGDIAEGYSVSREKKESFPLTVTSAQKNPTAFYLCASSIQGAYTEAFFGQGTRLTVV.

This clonotype counts as medium-sized (0.01 to 0.1%) by frequency. The rearrangement links TRBV6-6 to TRBJ2-6; absent DNA, TCRdb's TRBD1 call cannot be checked. In germline, CDR1 is MNHNY, CDR2 SVGAGI (reference sequence). CDR3 size: 15 residues. The CDR3 is CASSSQGAGANVLTF.

CDR3 protein: CASSKSGKGYEQYF. The chain has TRBV7-9 and TRBJ2-7; the D call of TRBD1 rests on TCRdb alone, since no DNA is present to check it. The CDR3 has 14 amino acids. Per the germline V gene, CDR1 is SEHNR and CDR2 is FQNEAQ (reference sequence).

According to its frequency, this clonotype is medium-sized. The J gene is TRBJ2-1, the V gene TRBV6-2 or TRBV6-3; TCRdb returns TRBD1, unconfirmable since there is no DNA. CDR3 length: 15 residues. Germline-derived CDR1 and CDR2 are MNHEY and SVGEGT. CDR3: CASSLGTGLYNEQFF.

Measured by frequency, this clonotype is medium-sized. This chain joins TRBV19 and TRBJ2-1; TCRdb picks TRBD1, but there is no DNA to check that call. Germline lookup yields CDR1 LNHDA and CDR2 SQIVND (reference sequence). This CDR3 contains 12 residues. The CDR3 is CASSIGGQEQFF. Filled out from reference TRBV19 and TRBJ2-1, the complete variable domain reads DGGITQSPKYLFRKEGQNVTLSCEQNLNHDAMYWYRQDPGQGLRLIYYSQIVNDFQKGDIAEGYSVSREKKESFPLTVTSAQKNPTAFYLCASSIGGQEQFFGPGTRLTVL.

The chain is built from TRBV12-3 or TRBV12-4 and TRBJ1-2; absent DNA, TCRdb's TRBD1 call cannot be checked. The CDR3 loop spans 14 amino acids. CDR3 protein: CASSLNTGHGGYTF.

The rearrangement links TRBV19 to TRBJ2-5; TCRdb lists TRBD2, though no DNA is available to test this call. There are 18 residues in the CDR3. Looked up from germline, CDR1 is LNHDA and CDR2 is SQIVND (reference sequence). The CDR3 reads CASSIGISTSGGAGTQYF.

This clonotype counts as medium-sized by frequency. The V call is TRBV19, the J call TRBJ1-2. The CDR3 consists of 14 residues. Germline V gene sequence: CDR1 LNHDA, CDR2 SQIVND (reference sequence). The CDR3 protein is CASSSEGEDYGYTF.

This rearrangement joins TRBV12-3 or TRBV12-4 to TRBJ1-5. This CDR3 spans 14 amino acids. The CDR3: CASSLLRSNQPQHF.

This chain joins TRBV7-9 and TRBJ2-2. The germline V gene has CDR1 SEHNR and CDR2 FQNEAQ (reference sequence). The CDR3 contains 14 residues. The CDR3 loop is CASSLEVSTGELFF.

Measured by frequency, this clonotype is medium-sized. The V and J genes are TRBV6-2 or TRBV6-3 and TRBJ2-3; the D call from TCRdb, TRBD1, cannot be confirmed without DNA. Germline V gene sequence: CDR1 MNHEY, CDR2 SVGEGT. This CDR3 spans 14 amino acids. This chain's CDR3 is CASGLSGGADTQYF.

The genes are TRBV12-3 or TRBV12-4 and TRBJ1-1. The CDR3 runs 11 residues. CDR3: CASSFHTEAFF.

Measured by frequency, this clonotype is medium-sized. The chain combines TRBV6-2 or TRBV6-3 with TRBJ2-1. The CDR3 sequence is 12 residues long. Germline CDR1 and CDR2: MNHEY and SVGEGT. CDR3 sequence: CASSHRVDEQFF.

This clonotype shows up as medium-sized by frequency. The chain employs TRBV29-1 and TRBJ2-1; there is no DNA to check the TCRdb D call of TRBD1. The CDR3 runs 16 residues. Per the germline V gene, CDR1 is SQVTM and CDR2 is ANQGSEA. CDR3 residues: CSVEVQDASSYNEQFF.

This clonotype is classed as medium-sized by frequency. The chain is built from TRBV29-1 and TRBJ1-2. The germline CDR1 and CDR2 sequences are SQVTM and ANQGSEA. This CDR3 spans 14 amino acids. CDR3 region: CSVEDHVGNYGYTF.

The gene calls are TRBV7-2 and TRBJ1-2; TCRdb's assignment of TRBD1 cannot be checked, as there is no DNA. There are 13 residues in the CDR3. CDR1 and CDR2 from the germline V gene are SGHTA and FQGNSA. The CDR3 here is CASSNRGARGYTF.